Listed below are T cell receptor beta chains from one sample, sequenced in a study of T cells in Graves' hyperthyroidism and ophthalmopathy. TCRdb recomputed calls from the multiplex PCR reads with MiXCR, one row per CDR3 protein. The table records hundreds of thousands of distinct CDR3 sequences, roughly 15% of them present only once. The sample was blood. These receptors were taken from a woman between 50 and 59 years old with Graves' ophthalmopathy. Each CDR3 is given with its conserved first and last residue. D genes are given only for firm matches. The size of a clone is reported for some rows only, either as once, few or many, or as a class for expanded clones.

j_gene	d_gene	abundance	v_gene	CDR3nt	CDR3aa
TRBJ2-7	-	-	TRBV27	TGTGCCAGCAGACGTCAGGGGGGCGAGCAGTACTTC	CASRRQGGEQYF
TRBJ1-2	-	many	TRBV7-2	TGTGCCAGCAGCTTAGTGTCTGGGTTAGCATTCTATGGCTACACCTTC	CASSLVSGLAFYGYTF
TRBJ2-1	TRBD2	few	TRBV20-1	TGCAGTGCCACACTAGCGGCCTCCTACAATGAGCAGTTCTTC	CSATLAASYNEQFF
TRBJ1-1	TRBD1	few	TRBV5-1	TGCGCCAGCAGCTTGTCGGCGACAGGGGAAGCTTTCTTT	CASSLSATGEAFF
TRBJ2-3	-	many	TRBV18	TGTGCCAGCTCACTATCTAGCGAGAACACAGATACGCAGTATTTT	CASSLSSENTDTQYF
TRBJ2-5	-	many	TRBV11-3	TGTGCCAGCAGCTTAGAGCAGACCCAGTACTTC	CASSLEQTQYF
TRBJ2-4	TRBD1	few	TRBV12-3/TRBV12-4	TGTGCCAGCAGCCCCAGGGACAGGGGGACAAACATTCAGTACTTC	CASSPRDRGTNIQYF
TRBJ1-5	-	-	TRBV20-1	TGCAGTGCTACCCGGGGCCAGGCCAGCAATCAGCCCCAGCATTTT	CSATRGQASNQPQHF
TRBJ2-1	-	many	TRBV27	TGTGCCAGCTCGATAGTTAGGATGAACAATGAGCAGTTCTTC	CASSIVRMNNEQFF
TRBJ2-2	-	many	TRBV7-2	TGTGCCAGCACCACCAATAACGGGGAGCTGTTTTTT	CASTTNNGELFF
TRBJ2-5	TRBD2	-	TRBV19	TGTGCCAGTAGCTCCGGGACTACGGAGACCCAGTACTTC	CASSSGTTETQYF
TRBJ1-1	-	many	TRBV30	TGTGCCTGGAGCCAGACGGGCCCTGAAGCTTTCTTT	CAWSQTGPEAFF
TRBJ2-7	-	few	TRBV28	TGTGCCAGCAGTCCCCGGGGGCGGGGAACCTACGAGCAGTACTTC	CASSPRGRGTYEQYF
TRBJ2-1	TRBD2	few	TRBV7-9	TGTGCCAGCAGCCCCATTACTAGCGGGAGGATGATGTCCAATGAGCAGTTCTTC	CASSPITSGRMMSNEQFF
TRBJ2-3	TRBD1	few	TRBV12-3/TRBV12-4	TGTGCCAGCAGTTTAAAAAGTACTGGACAGGGTTTTTCAGATACGCAGTATTTT	CASSLKSTGQGFSDTQYF
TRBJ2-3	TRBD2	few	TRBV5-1	TGCGCCAGCAGCTTGGAATTGGCGGGAGAGGCAGATACGCAGTATTTT	CASSLELAGEADTQYF
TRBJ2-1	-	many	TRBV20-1	TGCAGTGCTAGGTGGGACAAAAACAATGAGCAGTTCTTC	CSARWDKNNEQFF
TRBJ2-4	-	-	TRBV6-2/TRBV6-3	TGTGCCAGCAGTTACATCAGGGATGCTGACATTCAGTACTTC	CASSYIRDADIQYF
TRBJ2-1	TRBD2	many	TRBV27	TGTGCCAGCAGTCTCAAGGTACTAGCGGGAGGCCTATACAATGAGCAGTTCTTC	CASSLKVLAGGLYNEQFF
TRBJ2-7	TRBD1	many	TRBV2	TGTGCCAGCAGGAAAACAGGGGGCGAGCAGTACTTC	CASRKTGGEQYF
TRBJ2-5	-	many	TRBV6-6	TGTGCCAGCAGTTACCCGGGACTCCATAACCAAGAGACCCAGTACTTC	CASSYPGLHNQETQYF
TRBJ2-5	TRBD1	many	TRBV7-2	TGTGCCAGCAGTCCCAACAGGGGGTCTCAAGAGACCCAGTACTTC	CASSPNRGSQETQYF
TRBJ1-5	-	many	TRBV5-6	TGTGCCAGCAGCCTTACGACAGGAGATGGTCAGCCCCAGCATTTT	CASSLTTGDGQPQHF
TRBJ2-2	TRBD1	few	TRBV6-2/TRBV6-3	TGTGCCAGCAGCTGGACAGGGGCCACCGGGGAGCTGTTTTTT	CASSWTGATGELFF
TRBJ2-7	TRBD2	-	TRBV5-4	TGTGCCAGCAGCCCGGTGAGCGGGAGTTACGAGCAGTACTTC	CASSPVSGSYEQYF
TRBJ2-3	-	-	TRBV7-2	TGTGCCAGCAGCTTAGAACGGCGGTACACAGATACGCAGTATTTT	CASSLERRYTDTQYF
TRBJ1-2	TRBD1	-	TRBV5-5	TGTGCCAGCAACCTCGTGGCAGGGGGCGACTATGGCTACACCTTC	CASNLVAGGDYGYTF
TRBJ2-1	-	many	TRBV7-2	TGTGCCAGCAGCTTAGGAGTGCGACTAGCCTACAATGAGCAGTTCTTC	CASSLGVRLAYNEQFF
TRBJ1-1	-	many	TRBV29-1	TGCAGCGTTGATAGGGGATCGAGGACTGAAGCTTTCTTT	CSVDRGSRTEAFF
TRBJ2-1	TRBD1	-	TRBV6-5	TGTGCCAGCAGTTACTCGGGGACCAGGGGGGAGCAGTTCTTC	CASSYSGTRGEQFF
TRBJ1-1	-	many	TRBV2	TGTGCCAGTAGAAAAGGAAACACTGAAGCTTTCTTT	CASRKGNTEAFF
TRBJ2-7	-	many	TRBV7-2	TGTGCCAGCAGCTTAGCGTTTTCAGGGTACTACGAGCAGTACTTC	CASSLAFSGYYEQYF
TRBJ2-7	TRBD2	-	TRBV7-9	TGTGCCAGCAGCCCGCACCCCCGACTAGCGGTATACGAGCAGTACTTC	CASSPHPRLAVYEQYF
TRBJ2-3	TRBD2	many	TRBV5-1	TGCGCCAGCAGCTTGGTCCCTAGCGGGAGGCAACTTACAGATACGCAGTATTTT	CASSLVPSGRQLTDTQYF
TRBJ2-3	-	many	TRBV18	TGTGCCAGCTCACCAAACCCGGGAGATACGCAGTATTTT	CASSPNPGDTQYF
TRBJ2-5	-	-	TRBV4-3	TGCGCCAGCAGCCGAAGACAGCAAGAGACCCAGTACTTC	CASSRRQQETQYF
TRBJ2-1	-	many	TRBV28	TGTGCCAGCAGTTATGACGAACGGCAGTTCTTC	CASSYDERQFF
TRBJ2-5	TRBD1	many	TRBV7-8	TGTGCCAGCAGCTCGACAGGGTTGGGGCACGAGACCCAGTACTTC	CASSSTGLGHETQYF
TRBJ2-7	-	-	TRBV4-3	TGCGCCAGCAGCCAAGATTGGGCCACCTACGAGCAGTACTTC	CASSQDWATYEQYF
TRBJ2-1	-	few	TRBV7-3	TGTGCCAGCAGCTTACCCGGCCTAAATGAGCAGTTCTTC	CASSLPGLNEQFF
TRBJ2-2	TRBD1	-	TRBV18	TGTGCCAGCTCACCACTCGTCGCTCGGGACAGAAACACCGGGGAGCTGTTTTTT	CASSPLVARDRNTGELFF
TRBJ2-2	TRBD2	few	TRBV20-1	TGCAGTGCTACTAGCGGGAATCTAAACACCGGGGAGCTGTTTTTT	CSATSGNLNTGELFF
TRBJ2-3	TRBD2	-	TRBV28	TGTGCCAGCAGTTTACCCAATTTGGGAGGGCTTACAGATACGCAGTATTTT	CASSLPNLGGLTDTQYF
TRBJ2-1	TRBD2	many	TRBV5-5	TGTGCCAGCAGCTTGGTCGGGAGGGCCAATGAGCAGTTCTTC	CASSLVGRANEQFF
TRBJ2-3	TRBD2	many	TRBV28	TGTGCCATCTCGGGGAGCGGGAGGTCAGATACGCAGTATTTT	CAISGSGRSDTQYF
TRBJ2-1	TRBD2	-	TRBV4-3	TGCGCCAGCAGCCAAGAGGCAGCGGGAGGCCCCTACAATGAGCAGTTCTTC	CASSQEAAGGPYNEQFF
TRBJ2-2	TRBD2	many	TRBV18	TGTGCCAGCTCACCAAGGCTAGCGGCTAACACCGGGGAGCTGTTTTTT	CASSPRLAANTGELFF
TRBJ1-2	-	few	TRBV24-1	TGTGCCACCAGTGCCAGGGACTATGGCTACACCTTC	CATSARDYGYTF
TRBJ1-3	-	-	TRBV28	TGTGCCAGCAGGAGCTACATACGCTCTGGAAACACCATATATTTT	CASRSYIRSGNTIYF